The TCR beta chain described here comes from a study of T cell responses to AZD1222 COVID-19 vaccine. Study overall: Some second doses came at about 4 weeks and others at about 12 weeks; these were pooled. Study results and caveats: A reported finding is that nearly half of spike-specific TCRs target unmutated variant regions. A mostly white British donor set with more females was recruited, and clonal diversity was possibly underestimated. Baseline seropositivity characterized only a handful of AZD1222 recipients.

The data were produced by immunoSEQ multiplex PCR, yet TCRdb's version contains in-frame clones alone and is incomplete. Here the sample spans about 130,000 clones, roughly 86% being singletons. To note about this clone: What it binds is not known.

The CDR3 totals 12 residues. Per the germline V gene, CDR1 is MNHNY and CDR2 is SVGAGI (reference sequence). Trimming cost V 6 bases and J 5 bases, with 10 bases left between them. This TCR was recovered from an adult in good health. The input for sequencing was peripheral blood, taken on day 0 of AZD1222 vaccination. The chain couples TRBV6-6 to TRBJ1-1; D gene unclear. In DNA, the CDR3 is TGTGCCAGCAGCTCCCTCGGGACTGAAGCTTTCTTT. Translation gives CASSSLGTEAFF.